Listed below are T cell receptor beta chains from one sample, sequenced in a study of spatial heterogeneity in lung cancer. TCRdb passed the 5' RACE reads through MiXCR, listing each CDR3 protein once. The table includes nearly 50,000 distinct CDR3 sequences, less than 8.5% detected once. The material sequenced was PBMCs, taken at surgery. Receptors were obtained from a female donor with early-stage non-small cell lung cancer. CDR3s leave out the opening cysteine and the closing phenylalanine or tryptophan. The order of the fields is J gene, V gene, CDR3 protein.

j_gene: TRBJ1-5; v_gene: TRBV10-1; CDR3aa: ASSNLAAPGDQPQH
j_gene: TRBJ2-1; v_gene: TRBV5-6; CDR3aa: ASSPTLGPAVHEQF
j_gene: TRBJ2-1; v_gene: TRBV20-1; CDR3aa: SARPLSGLAYNEQF
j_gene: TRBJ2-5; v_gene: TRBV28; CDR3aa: ASSLGVSASGGQYQETQY
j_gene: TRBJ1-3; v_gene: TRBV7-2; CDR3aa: ASSLGPLNSGNTIY
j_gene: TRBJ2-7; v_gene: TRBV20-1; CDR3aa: SAPLFPYAEQY
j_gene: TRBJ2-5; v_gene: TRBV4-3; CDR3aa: ASSQDRRGAPFQETQY
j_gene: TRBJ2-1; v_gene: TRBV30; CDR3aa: AWRSDSGGARNEQF
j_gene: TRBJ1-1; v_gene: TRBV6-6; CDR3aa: ASRLQGTEAF
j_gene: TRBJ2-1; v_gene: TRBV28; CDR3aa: ASRSSGGNNEQF
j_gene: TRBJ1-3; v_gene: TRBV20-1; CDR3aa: SAMSFRSGNTIY
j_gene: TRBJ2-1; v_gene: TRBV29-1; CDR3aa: SVEPSGNEQF
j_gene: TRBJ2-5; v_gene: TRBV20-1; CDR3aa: SVSGGGQETQY
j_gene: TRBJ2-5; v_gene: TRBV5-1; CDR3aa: ASSFLGTEETQY
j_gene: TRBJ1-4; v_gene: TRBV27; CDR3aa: ASSSDRSRELF
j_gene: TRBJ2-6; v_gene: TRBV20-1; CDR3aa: SARTSGANVLT
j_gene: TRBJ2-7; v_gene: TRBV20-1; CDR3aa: SAAFDRSSYEQY
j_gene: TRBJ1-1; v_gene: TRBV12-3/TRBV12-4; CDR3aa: ASNFVQGMNTEAF
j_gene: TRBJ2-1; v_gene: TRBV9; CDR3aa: ASSPQGERLYNEQF
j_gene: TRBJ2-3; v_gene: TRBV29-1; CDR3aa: SVGEGQFTDTQY
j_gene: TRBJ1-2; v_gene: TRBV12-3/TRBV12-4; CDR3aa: ASSPQGSTYGYT
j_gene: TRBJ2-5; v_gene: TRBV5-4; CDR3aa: ASRATGGLETQY
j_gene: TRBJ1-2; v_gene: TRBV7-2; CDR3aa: ASMSGVGYGYT
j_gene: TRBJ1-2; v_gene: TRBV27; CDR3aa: ASSSPMMNVYGYT
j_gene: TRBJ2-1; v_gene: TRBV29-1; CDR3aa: SVVTSGGLEQF
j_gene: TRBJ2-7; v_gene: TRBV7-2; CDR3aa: ASSPRGSSYEQY
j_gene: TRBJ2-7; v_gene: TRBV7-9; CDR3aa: ASSPQYEQY
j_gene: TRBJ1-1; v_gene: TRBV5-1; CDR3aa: ASSLVEGTEAF
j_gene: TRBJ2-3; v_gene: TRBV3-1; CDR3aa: ASSPMAAATDTQY
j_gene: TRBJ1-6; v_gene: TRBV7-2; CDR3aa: ASSLVGSPLH
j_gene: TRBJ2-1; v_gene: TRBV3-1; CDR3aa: ASSRGGSYNEQF
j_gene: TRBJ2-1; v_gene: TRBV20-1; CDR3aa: SARAFSGGYRSYNEQF
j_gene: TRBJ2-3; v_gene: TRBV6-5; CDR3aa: ASSYSISRDGTDTQY
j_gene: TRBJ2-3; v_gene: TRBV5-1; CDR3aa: ASSFRTGRVTDTQY
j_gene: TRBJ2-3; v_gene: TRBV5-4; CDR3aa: ASSKPRGGTDTQY
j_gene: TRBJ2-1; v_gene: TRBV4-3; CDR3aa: ASSLSRGSVTEQF
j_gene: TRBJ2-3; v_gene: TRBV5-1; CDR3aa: ASSRVPTAPRTDTQY
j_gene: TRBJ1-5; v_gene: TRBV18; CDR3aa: ASSSGNSNQPQH
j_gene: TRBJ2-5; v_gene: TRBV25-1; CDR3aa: ASSDLAGETQY
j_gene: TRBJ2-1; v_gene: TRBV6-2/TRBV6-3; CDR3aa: ASSLGTTGKVYNEQF
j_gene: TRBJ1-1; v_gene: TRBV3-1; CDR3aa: ASSQGTEAF
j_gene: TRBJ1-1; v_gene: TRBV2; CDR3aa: ASTTRNTEAF
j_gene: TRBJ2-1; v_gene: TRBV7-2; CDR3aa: ASSLDQPYNEQF
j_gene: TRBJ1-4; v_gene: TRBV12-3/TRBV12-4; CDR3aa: ASSRAGSTRYSEKLF
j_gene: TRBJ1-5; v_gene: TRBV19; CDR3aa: ASIADRAGSNQPQH
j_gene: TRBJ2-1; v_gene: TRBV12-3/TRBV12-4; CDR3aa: ASREGQGLLNEQF
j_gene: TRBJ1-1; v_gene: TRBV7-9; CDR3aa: ASSLPTGGTEAF
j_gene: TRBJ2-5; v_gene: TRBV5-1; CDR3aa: ASSLEQRIAETQY
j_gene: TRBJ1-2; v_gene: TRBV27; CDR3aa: ASSLRWAGGAANYGYT
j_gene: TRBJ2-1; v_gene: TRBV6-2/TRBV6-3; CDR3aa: ASSYGEPNEQF
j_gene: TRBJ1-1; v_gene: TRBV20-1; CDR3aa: SAGGTGGRGEAF
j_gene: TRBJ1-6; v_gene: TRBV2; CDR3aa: ASTRSGTGTANSPLH
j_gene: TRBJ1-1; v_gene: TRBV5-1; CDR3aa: ASSLAGPSDAF
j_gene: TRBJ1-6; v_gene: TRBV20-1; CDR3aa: SALGQPNSYNSPLH
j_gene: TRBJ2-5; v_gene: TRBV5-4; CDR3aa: ASSLVAGGQETQY